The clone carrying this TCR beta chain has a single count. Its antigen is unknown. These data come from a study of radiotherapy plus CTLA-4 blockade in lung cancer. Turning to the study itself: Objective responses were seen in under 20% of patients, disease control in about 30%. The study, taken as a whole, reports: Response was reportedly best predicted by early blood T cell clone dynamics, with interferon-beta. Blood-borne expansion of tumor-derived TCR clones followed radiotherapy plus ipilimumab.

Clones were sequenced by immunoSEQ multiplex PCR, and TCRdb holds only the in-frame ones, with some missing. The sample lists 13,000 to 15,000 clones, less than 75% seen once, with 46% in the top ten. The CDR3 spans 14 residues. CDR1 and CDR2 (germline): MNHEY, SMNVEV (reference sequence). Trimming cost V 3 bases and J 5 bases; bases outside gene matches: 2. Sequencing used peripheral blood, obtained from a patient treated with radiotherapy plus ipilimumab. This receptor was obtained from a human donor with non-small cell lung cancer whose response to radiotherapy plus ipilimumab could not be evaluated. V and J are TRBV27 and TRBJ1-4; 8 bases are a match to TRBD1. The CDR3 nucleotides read TGTGCCAGCAGTTTGGACAGGGAAAATGAAAAACTGTTTTTT. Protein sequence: CASSLDRENEKLFF.